This T cell receptor beta chain was identified in a study of blood T cell repertoires in COVID-19 (dated by TCRdb to about 2020). Study-level background: Collaborator samples came from the United States, Italy and Spain and covered acute and convalescent phases of COVID-19. The prospective study material was composed of cDNA or gDNA derived from T cells, B-cell-depleted T cells, or PBMCs. The dataset comprised deeply sampled blood TCRbeta repertoires from subjects exposed to, actively infected with, or recovered from COVID-19. The repertoires were released in a freely available public database intended as a resource for research on the immune response to SARS-CoV-2. Samples came from the ongoing ImmuneRACE study (first 160 participants) plus 1,254 subjects from 6 global collaborators. A de-identified subject ID, COVID-19 status, age in years and sex were almost always included in the sample metadata. Where available, HLA class I and class II types were obtained from metadata supplied by the sample provider rather than from assay-based typing.

The immunoSEQ Assay, a bias-controlled multiplex PCR, was used to amplify TCRbeta CDR3 regions from genomic DNA. The original pipeline was this. Nucleated cell counts per sample were estimated from amplification of reference gene primers within the assay. To quantify the absolute abundance of each unique TCRbeta CDR3 rearrangement, sequence reads were collapsed and filtered. For each sample, productive Simpson clonality was calculated as the square root of Simpson's diversity index over productive rearrangements. TCRdb retrieved this table from immuneACCESS and kept in-frame rearrangements only. Not all clones are present; in checked studies, unresolved V genes account for under half, and no reason is known for the remainder. Clonal size and the V and J genes are those of that table, whereas D and trimming came from the DNA. Recorded for this sample are about 100,000 clones; 90% to 95% of them occurred a single time. The ten largest make up over 2% of the sample.

The paper's findings and limits, for the study overall: Clinical and demographic metadata were provided uncurated, with the amount varying by source and participant.

A note on this clone: The specificity of this receptor is unknown. No base quality values were provided; no much bigger clone lies one nucleotide off.

The germline V gene supplies CDR1 LGHNA and CDR2 YNFKEQ. Cut back by 4 bases and 7 bases, the V and J ends lie 20 bases apart. Measured from the cysteine to the phenylalanine, the CDR3 is 15 residues long. The CDR3 DNA has 45 bases and is translated from base 1. Collaborating institutions collected whole blood in K2EDTA tubes following their own protocols. For TCRbeta analysis, collaborators shipped samples as frozen whole blood, isolated PBMCs, or DNA extracted from either of those sample types. The receptor was derived from a man aged 45 to 65 with active COVID-19. The sequencing input was peripheral blood. The sequence is built from TRBV4-2 and TRBJ2-7; no confident D gene assignment can be made. The CDR3 corresponds to CASSPTGPIVREQYF. In nucleotides, the sequence is TGTGCCAGCAGCCCCACTGGGCCGATCGTACGAGAGCAGTACTTC.